Listed here is a single TCR beta chain. Its target is unknown. The data stem from a study of blood T cells in healthy people across ages. Study results and caveats: While age rose, TCR beta diversity per million T cells dropped in a roughly linear way. Higher diversity and more naive CD4+ cells were features of long-lived donors, compared to aged donors.

PBMCs were isolated at a quantity of at least 6.5 million per sample. Using a J-beta primer mix together with a sample-barcoded 5' primer, a second PCR was run for roughly 7 to 11 cycles. TCRdb processed the 5' RACE reads anew with MiXCR; each CDR3 protein has one entry. The sample includes about 1.7 million distinct CDR3 sequences, about 30% of them seen just once. The germline V gene encodes CDR1 LGHDT and CDR2 YNNKEL (reference sequence). CDR3 size: 19 residues. The specimen sequenced was blood. The J gene is TRBJ2-5, the V gene TRBV3-1; D possibly uses TRBD1 or TRBD2 (5 bases each). The last part of the DNA fits TRBJ2-1 better; the J call may be wrong. The TCR comes from a woman aged 30 to 39 in good health. The CDR3: CASSQDSSEGNGKQETQFF. The CDR3 DNA sequence: TGTGCCAGCAGCCAAGATTCGTCAGAGGGGAACGGGAAACAAGAGACCCAGTTCTTC.